The clone carrying this TCR beta chain has a count of ten or more. The sample is drawn from a study of molecular identifiers for immune sequencing clone quantification. TCRdb passed the PCR reads through MiXCR, listing each CDR3 protein once. The profile covers some 40,000 distinct CDR3 sequences, with approximately 17% appearing a single time and under 8.5% taken by the ten largest. The CDR3 totals 14 residues. The germline V gene has CDR1 SGHAT and CDR2 FQDESV (reference sequence). With 6 bases clipped from V and 0 bases from J, the junction kept 3 bases outside the gene matches. The chain joins TRBV11-1 to TRBJ2-7, with TRBD2 identical over 9 bases. Source material: naive CD8+ T cells from blood, with Jurkat cell RNA spiked in. As for subset: FACS-sorted CD8+CD4-CCR7+CD45RA+ naive T cells. The sequence came from a human donor in good health. Some libraries in this study had Jurkat cell RNA spiked in. The CDR3 reads CASSWREGSYEQYF. CDR3 sequence (DNA): TGTGCCAGCAGTTGGCGGGAGGGCTCCTACGAGCAGTACTTC.